This TCR beta chain was documented in a study of T cell repertoires in cytomegalovirus infection. On the study more broadly: Both CMV infection and a matching HLA type were indicated by public TCR beta signatures. Study conclusions and caveats: CMV-specific TCR beta clonotypes restricted by HLA-C dominated the ex vivo response. Accumulated public TCR beta family frequency recognized individuals carrying CMV together with the relevant HLA.

TCRdb fed the reads into MiXCR, producing one record per CDR3 protein. The data hold 680,000 or so distinct CDR3 sequences, with around a third observed a single time. This clonotype was detected once. Its antigen is still unknown. The receptor was derived from a human donor in good health (CMV status not recorded). Some clones in this sample may be carry-over from other donors' samples. The sample was cultured PBMCs, taken from culture after CMV antigen stimulation.

CDR3 region: CSAPGLSGRIGTDTQYF. The CDR3 DNA is TGCAGTGCCCCCGGACTGAGCGGGAGGATCGGCACAGATACGCAGTATTTT. This sequence joins TRBV20-1 and TRBJ2-3, with 9 bases aligning to TRBD2. J was trimmed by 1 base and V by 6 bases; bases with no gene match: 14. The CDR3 is made up of 17 amino acids. In germline, CDR1 is DFQATT, CDR2 SNEGSKA (reference sequence).